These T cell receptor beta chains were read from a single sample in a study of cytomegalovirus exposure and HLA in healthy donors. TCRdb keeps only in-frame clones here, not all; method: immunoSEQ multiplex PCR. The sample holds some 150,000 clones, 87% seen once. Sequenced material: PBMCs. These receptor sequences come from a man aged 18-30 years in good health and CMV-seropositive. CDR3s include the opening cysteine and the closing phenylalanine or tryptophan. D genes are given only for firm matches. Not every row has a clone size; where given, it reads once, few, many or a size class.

CASSGRQGGSKVDEQYF	TGTGCCAGCAGTGGTAGACAGGGTGGGAGTAAAGTCGACGAGCAGTACTTC	NA	TRBJ2-7	TRBV6-1	TRBD1
CASSPADEAGAYEQYF	TGTGCCAGCAGTCCCGCAGATGAAGCGGGGGCCTACGAGCAGTACTTC	once	TRBJ2-7	TRBV28	TRBD2
CASSGQNQETQYF	TGTGCCAGCAGTGGACAGAACCAAGAGACCCAGTACTTC	once	TRBJ2-5	TRBV27	NA
CASSRGRAEDTQYF	TGTGCCAGCAGTCGAGGGAGGGCCGAAGATACGCAGTATTTT	NA	TRBJ2-3	TRBV6-6	TRBD2
CASSGAGGGYEQYF	TGCGCCAGCAGCGGAGCGGGAGGGGGGTACGAGCAGTACTTC	NA	TRBJ2-7	TRBV5-1	TRBD2
CASSLQANEQFF	TGCGCCAGCAGCTTGCAGGCCAATGAGCAGTTCTTC	NA	TRBJ2-1	TRBV5-1	NA
CASSSGTGGYRSYEQYF	TGTGCCAGCAGCTCGGGGACAGGAGGTTACCGGAGCTACGAGCAGTACTTC	NA	TRBJ2-7	TRBV7-8	TRBD1
CASTRAGNTGELFF	TGCGCCAGCACAAGAGCGGGGAACACCGGGGAGCTGTTTTTT	NA	TRBJ2-2	TRBV10-2	NA
CASSLWVQGVSYGYTF	TGTGCCAGCAGCTTATGGGTACAGGGGGTATCCTATGGCTACACCTTC	NA	TRBJ1-2	TRBV7-4	TRBD1
CASSIKDTQYF	TGTGCCAGCAGCATCAAAGATACGCAGTATTTT	NA	TRBJ2-3	TRBV6-6	NA
CASSSQAGRSTDTQYF	TGTGCCAGCAGCTCCCAAGCGGGGCGCAGCACAGATACGCAGTATTTT	NA	TRBJ2-3	TRBV5-4	TRBD2
CASSLESSRGDVETQYF	TGCGCCAGCAGCTTGGAATCCTCACGGGGGGATGTAGAGACCCAGTACTTC	NA	TRBJ2-5	TRBV5-1	TRBD2
CASSEGSSEVQEQYF	TGTGCCAGCAGTGAAGGCTCCTCCGAGGTTCAGGAGCAGTACTTC	NA	TRBJ2-7	TRBV6-4	NA
CAIGGTATEAFF	TGTGCCATCGGTGGGACAGCAACTGAAGCTTTCTTT	NA	TRBJ1-1	TRBV10-3	TRBD1
CASSFTWSGELFF	TGCGCCAGCAGCTTTACATGGTCCGGGGAGCTGTTTTTT	NA	TRBJ2-2	TRBV5-1	NA
CASSLVAGNNEQFF	TGTGCCAGCAGCTTAGTGGCGGGGAACAATGAGCAGTTCTTC	NA	TRBJ2-1	TRBV11-3	NA
CAINESPSYNEQFF	TGTGCCATCAACGAGAGCCCCTCCTACAATGAGCAGTTCTTC	NA	TRBJ2-1	TRBV2	NA
CASSVGGQGAETQYF	TGTGCCAGCAGCGTAGGGGGACAGGGGGCCGAGACCCAGTACTTC	NA	TRBJ2-5	TRBV9	TRBD1
CASSLASYEGGYTF	TGCGCCAGCAGCTTGGCGTCGTACGAGGGAGGCTACACCTTC	NA	TRBJ1-2	TRBV5-1	NA
CASSVWGLAGGQEQFF	TGTGCCAGCAGTGTATGGGGGCTAGCGGGAGGGCAAGAGCAGTTCTTC	NA	TRBJ2-1	TRBV6-4	TRBD2
CASSIDGTGVYNEQFF	TGTGCCAGTAGTATAGACGGGACAGGGGTCTACAATGAGCAGTTCTTC	NA	TRBJ2-1	TRBV19	TRBD1
CASQGRQSNQPQHF	TGTGCCAGTCAGGGGAGACAGAGCAATCAGCCCCAGCATTTT	few	TRBJ1-5	TRBV28	NA
CAASLAVSSYNEQFF	TGCGCCGCCAGCTTAGCGGTGAGCTCCTACAATGAGCAGTTCTTC	NA	TRBJ2-1	TRBV4-1	NA
CASSDGEGRADTQYF	TGTGCCAGCAGTGACGGTGAAGGTCGGGCAGATACGCAGTATTTT	NA	TRBJ2-3	TRBV6-4	NA
CSVGKGQGYGYTF	TGCAGCGTTGGGAAGGGACAGGGTTATGGCTACACCTTC	NA	TRBJ1-2	TRBV29-1	TRBD1
CASTLGQGQETQYF	TGTGCCAGCACCCTCGGACAGGGCCAAGAGACCCAGTACTTC	NA	TRBJ2-5	TRBV6-5	TRBD1
CASSSQQGQDGYTF	TGTGCCAGCAGCTCGCAACAGGGACAGGATGGCTACACCTTC	once	TRBJ1-2	TRBV7-9	TRBD1
CASSPPGTAINYGYTF	TGTGCCAGTAGCCCTCCCGGGACAGCCATTAACTATGGCTACACCTTC	NA	TRBJ1-2	TRBV19	TRBD1
CASSAAGTGDYGYTF	TGTGCCAGTAGTGCCGCCGGGACAGGGGACTATGGCTACACCTTC	once	TRBJ1-2	TRBV19	TRBD1
CASSSQGARGSEAFF	TGTGCCAGCAGCTCGCAGGGGGCGCGAGGAAGTGAAGCTTTCTTT	NA	TRBJ1-1	TRBV7-9	TRBD1
CASSFSTDADPMNTEAFF	TGTGCCAGCAGCTTTTCGACAGACGCGGACCCCATGAACACTGAAGCTTTCTTT	NA	TRBJ1-1	TRBV7-9	NA
CASSVRGPIYEQYF	TGTGCCAGCAGCGTGCGGGGCCCAATATACGAGCAGTACTTC	NA	TRBJ2-7	TRBV21-1	NA
CASSLRSSYNEQFF	TGTGCCAGCAGCTTGAGGAGCTCCTACAATGAGCAGTTCTTC	NA	TRBJ2-1	TRBV13	NA
CASSVGGGEQFF	TGTGCCAGCAGCGTAGGGGGAGGCGAGCAGTTCTTC	NA	TRBJ2-1	TRBV7-9	NA
CASSIGGLYGYTF	TGTGCCAGTAGTATAGGGGGCCTCTATGGCTACACCTTC	NA	TRBJ1-2	TRBV19	NA
CASSLDPAGSKNIQYF	TGTGCCAGCAGTTTAGACCCTGCAGGGTCCAAAAACATTCAGTACTTC	NA	TRBJ2-4	TRBV28	NA
CASSLSVAGTVNTEAFF	TGTGCCAGCAGTTTATCGGTGGCCGGGACAGTGAACACTGAAGCTTTCTTT	NA	TRBJ1-1	TRBV27	TRBD1
CASPSLGYTF	TGCGCCAGCCCCTCCTTGGGCTACACCTTC	few	TRBJ1-2	TRBV5-1	NA
CASSPAGPYYEQYF	TGTGCCAGCAGCCCTGCGGGACCATACTACGAGCAGTACTTC	NA	TRBJ2-7	TRBV5-6	NA
CARRGPLSFMNTEAFF	TGTGCCAGAAGGGGCCCCCTATCCTTCATGAACACTGAAGCTTTCTTT	NA	TRBJ1-1	TRBV7-3	NA
CASSEGVLAGGQETQYF	TGTGCCAGCAGTGAAGGAGTTCTAGCGGGAGGGCAAGAGACCCAGTACTTC	NA	TRBJ2-5	TRBV2	TRBD2
CASSKLTGTRFESEQYF	TGTGCCAGTAGCAAGCTCACCGGGACTAGGTTTGAGTCCGAGCAGTACTTC	NA	TRBJ2-7	TRBV19	TRBD2
CASSVGTAPNQPQHF	TGTGCCAGCAGCGTGGGGACAGCCCCAAATCAGCCCCAGCATTTT	NA	TRBJ1-5	TRBV9	TRBD1
CSVVLWTGTYEQYF	TGCAGCGTTGTTTTATGGACAGGGACCTACGAGCAGTACTTC	NA	TRBJ2-7	TRBV29-1	TRBD1
CASSPGSSGGYTF	TGTGCCAGCAGCCCCGGGAGCAGCGGTGGCTACACCTTC	NA	TRBJ1-2	TRBV28	NA
CASSLGQPGEAFF	TGTGCCAGCAGCTTAGGTCAGCCCGGAGAGGCTTTCTTT	NA	TRBJ1-1	TRBV7-9	NA
CASSLDAGGQSEQFF	TGTGCCAGCAGCTTAGATGCGGGAGGGCAGAGTGAGCAGTTCTTC	NA	TRBJ2-1	TRBV7-2	TRBD2
CASSLKPGQEYGYTF	TGTGCCAGCAGCTTAAAACCCGGACAGGAGTATGGCTACACCTTC	NA	TRBJ1-2	TRBV11-2	TRBD1
CASSDSGGWPYEQYF	TGTGCCAGCAGCGACTCGGGGGGATGGCCCTACGAGCAGTACTTC	NA	TRBJ2-7	TRBV6-5	TRBD2
CASSEGDSPEGVYGYTF	TGTGCCAGCAGTGAGGGGGACAGCCCCGAGGGGGTCTATGGCTACACCTTC	NA	TRBJ1-2	TRBV2	TRBD1
CASSPRTGDEQFF	TGTGCCAGCAGCCCCCGGACGGGGGATGAGCAGTTCTTC	NA	TRBJ2-1	TRBV11-3	NA
CASSTANTEAFF	TGTGCCAGCTCTACAGCGAACACTGAAGCTTTCTTT	NA	TRBJ1-1	TRBV6-1	NA
CASSPRDTLNYGYTF	TGTGCCAGCAGCCCCCGGGACACTTTAAACTATGGCTACACCTTC	NA	TRBJ1-2	TRBV9	NA
CASSKGGVVRQGKQYF	TGTGCCAGCAGTAAAGGGGGGGTTGTCCGGCAGGGAAAGCAGTACTTC	few	TRBJ2-7	TRBV21-1	NA
CASSLRGGSADTQYF	TGTGCCAGCAGTCTAAGGGGGGGTTCAGCAGATACGCAGTATTTT	NA	TRBJ2-3	TRBV6-4	NA
CASSEGGIPYEQYF	TGTGCCAGCAGTGAGGGGGGTATTCCCTACGAGCAGTACTTC	NA	TRBJ2-7	TRBV6-1	NA
CASSDIGAYEQYF	TGTGCCAGCAGTGACATTGGGGCATACGAGCAGTACTTC	NA	TRBJ2-7	TRBV28	NA
CASSRGQGNYGYTF	TGTGCCAGCAGCCGTGGCCAGGGTAACTATGGCTACACCTTC	NA	TRBJ1-2	TRBV14	NA
CASSGRGNYGYTF	TGTGCCAGCAGCGGTAGGGGTAACTATGGCTACACCTTC	NA	TRBJ1-2	TRBV28	NA